These 17 T cell receptor beta chains originate from one sample sequenced in a study of PD-1 blockade in classical Hodgkin lymphoma. Measured with immunoSEQ multiplex PCR; TCRdb has only the in-frame clones, and not every one. Of over 20,000 clones listed, roughly 89% are singletons. Every one of the patients relapsed after autologous stem cell transplantation (brentuximab vedotin exposure was variable). Magnetic negative selection of thawed PBMCs was the method by which CD4+ T cells were purified. The sequencing here drew on CD4+ T cells from blood, taken at baseline. Every receptor here comes from a human donor with classical Hodgkin lymphoma.

The gene calls are TRBV4-3 and TRBJ2-5; D remains unclear. Germline V CDR1 and CDR2: LGHNA, YSLEER. The CDR3 spans 13 residues. The V end lost 1 base, the J end lost 2 bases, and 5 bases lay between the germline ends. CDR3 bases: TGCGCCAGCAGCCAAGGCAGGCAAGAGACCCAGTACTTC. Encoded protein: CASSQGRQETQYF.

The chain employs TRBV9 and TRBJ2-1; TRBD2 aligns across 12 bases. This CDR3 is 14 amino acids long. Unmatched junction bases numbered 3, after V lost 3 bases and J lost 8 bases. CDR1 is SGDLS, CDR2 YYNGEE, per germline. In nucleotides, the CDR3 is TGTGCCAGCAGCGCTAGCGGGGGGGGCCATGAGCAGTTCTTC. It specifies CASSASGGGHEQFF.

The chain carries TRBV2 and TRBJ2-3; D is ambiguous. CDR1 is SNHLY and CDR2 is FYNNEI in the germline V gene. This CDR3 region has 11 residues. The ends were cut back, 6 bases at V and 0 bases at J, with 1 base in the middle. Here the CDR3 DNA reads TGTGCCAGCAGCAGCACAGATACGCAGTATTTT. Translated: CASSSTDTQYF.

The V and J genes are TRBV2 and TRBJ1-2; D possibly corresponds to TRBD1 (6 bases). V lost 7 bases and J lost 8, with 17 bases in between. The CDR3 sequence is 13 residues long. Germline V gene sequence: CDR1 SNHLY, CDR2 FYNNEI. The CDR3: CASNGGLLSGYTF. Written as DNA, the CDR3 is TGTGCCAGCAATGGGGGCCTTTTAAGCGGCTACACCTTC.

The chain recombines TRBV27 with TRBJ2-2; no clear D. V was trimmed by 5 bases and J by 8 bases, leaving 9 bases between them. The CDR3 has 12 amino acids. The V gene's germline CDR1 is MNHEY and CDR2 SMNVEV (reference sequence). The CDR3 region is CASSIRTGELFF. CDR3 sequence (DNA): TGTGCCAGCAGTATTAGAACGGGGGAGCTGTTTTTT.

This clone was recorded once. V and J are TRBV7-9 and TRBJ2-7, with D possibly TRBD2 on 5 matching bases. Germline CDR1 reads SEHNR; CDR2 reads FQNEAQ (reference sequence). V lost 5 bases and J lost 9, with 14 bases in between. CDR3 length: 12 residues. The CDR3 protein is CASSPASGLQYF. In DNA form, the CDR3 reads TGTGCCAGCAGCCCCGCCAGCGGCTTGCAGTACTTC.

The V call is TRBV7-2, the J call TRBJ1-4; D unclear. This CDR3 has 13 amino acids. V lost 6 bases and J 6 bases, leaving 11 bases between the germline ends. CDR1 SGHTA and CDR2 FQGNSA come from the germline V gene. The CDR3 DNA reads TGTGCCAGCAGAAGGGTAGGGTATGAAAAACTGTTTTTT. Its translation is CASRRVGYEKLFF.

The rearrangement uses TRBV30 and TRBJ1-2; no clear D gene. The CDR3 spans 12 residues. Germline loops: CDR1 GTSNPN, CDR2 SVGIG (reference sequence). V was cut by 2 bases and J by 8 bases, with 12 bases left in between. CDR3 DNA sequence: TGTGCCTGGAGTCCGTCTTCGTTCGGCTACACCTTC. This gives the protein CAWSPSSFGYTF.

CDR3 in amino acids: CASSEQGDYGYTF. The CDR3 DNA is TGTGCCAGCAGTGAACAGGGTGACTATGGCTACACCTTC. This sequence joins TRBV2 and TRBJ1-2, with D perhaps TRBD1 (5 bases). This CDR3 is 13 amino acids long. Germline CDR1 SNHLY, CDR2 FYNNEI. V shed 2 bases and J shed 3 bases, with 7 bases lying between them.

The rearrangement joins TRBV29-1 to TRBJ2-2, with D perhaps being TRBD1 or TRBD2 (5 bases each). The V and J ends lost 4 bases and 6 bases respectively, with 9 bases between them. Germline V lookup: CDR1 SQVTM, CDR2 ANQGSEA. There are 12 residues in the CDR3. The CDR3 DNA follows: TGCAGCGTTGCGCAGGGAGCCGGGGAGCTGTTTTTT. It codes for CSVAQGAGELFF.

Only one count was recorded for this clone. The chain has TRBV18 and TRBJ1-1, with D possibly TRBD1 on 5 matching bases. The CDR3 loop spans 12 amino acids. V was pared by 4 bases and J by 7 bases, with 10 bases between. The V gene's germline CDR1 is KGHSH and CDR2 LQKENI. The CDR3 nucleotides read TGTGCCAGCTCACAGAGGGACGGTGAAGCTTTCTTT. It specifies CASSQRDGEAFF.

The chain combines TRBV4-3 with TRBJ1-2; no reliable D call. Looked up from germline, CDR1 is LGHNA and CDR2 is YSLEER. This CDR3 region has 12 residues. Trimming pared 1 base from V and 3 bases from J, leaving 3 bases between. The CDR3 spells CASSQGDYGYTF. Here the CDR3 DNA reads TGCGCCAGCAGCCAAGGGGACTATGGCTACACCTTC.

This clone was counted only a few times. The chain employs TRBV2 and TRBJ1-1, with D possibly matching TRBD1 (6 bases). Trimming removed 7 bases from V and 0 bases from J, with 9 bases in between. CDR3 length equals 13 residues. Looked up from germline, CDR1 is SNHLY and CDR2 is FYNNEI. The CDR3 reads CASTEGVNTEAFF. The DNA for the CDR3 is TGTGCCAGCACCGAGGGGGTGAACACTGAAGCTTTCTTT.

The genes are TRBV6-5 and TRBJ2-7, with D perhaps matching TRBD1 (6 bases). Looked up from germline, CDR1 is MNHEY and CDR2 is SVGAGI. The CDR3 is made up of 15 amino acids. Trimming pared 0 bases from V and 1 base from J, leaving 10 bases between. CDR3 nucleotide sequence: TGTGCCAGCAGTTACTCGGTGCAGGGGTCCTACGAGCAGTACTTC. Its protein is CASSYSVQGSYEQYF.

V and J are TRBV7-2 and TRBJ1-2; 8 positions agree with TRBD1. In germline, CDR1 is SGHTA, CDR2 FQGNSA. With V trimmed by 4 bases and J by 1 base, 2 bases remained unmatched. This CDR3 contains 14 residues. The CDR3 sequence: CASSSGQGNYGYTF. The CDR3 region has the DNA TGTGCCAGCAGCTCTGGACAGGGTAACTATGGCTACACCTTC.

The chain is built from TRBV7-3 and TRBJ1-5, with D possibly being TRBD1 (5 bases). V shed 3 bases and J shed 6 bases, with 9 bases lying between them. The CDR3 sequence is 13 residues long. The germline gives CDR1 SGHTA, CDR2 FQGTGA. The CDR3 DNA reads TGTGCCAGCAGCTTGCTCGGGGGTCAGCCCCAGCATTTT. This encodes CASSLLGGQPQHF. Combining the CDR3 with reference TRBV7-3 and TRBJ1-5 gives the whole variable domain GAGVSQTPSNKVTEKGKYVELRCDPISGHTALYWYRQSLGQGPEFLIYFQGTGAADDSGLPNDRFFAVRPEGSVSTLKIQRTERGDSAVYLCASSLLGGQPQHFGDGTRLSIL.

V usage is TRBV7-6 and J usage is TRBJ2-3; TRBD2 agrees at 11 bases. The CDR3 runs to 15 residues. CDR1 is SGHVS and CDR2 is FNYEAQ in the germline V gene. With V trimmed by 3 bases and J by 5 bases, 4 bases remained unmatched. CDR3 protein: CASSFSGGAEDTQYF. In DNA, the CDR3 is TGTGCCAGCAGCTTTAGCGGGGGGGCGGAAGATACGCAGTATTTT.